The 28 T cell receptor beta chains below come from one sample, sequenced in a study of Ad26.COV2.S vaccination and SARS-CoV-2 variants. The method was immunoSEQ multiplex PCR; TCRdb's version includes in-frame clones alone and lacks a portion of them. The data show 500,000 or so clones, with around nine tenths seen just once and 13% held by the top ten. Treatment specified: around 19 received Ad26.COV2.S at low or high dose, single or two shots; about five received placebo; per-sample allocation not given. Specimen acquisition occurred on day 63 following the initial vaccine or placebo injection. The sample here was peripheral blood, taken in a trial of Ad26.COV2.S vaccine versus placebo. Receptors were obtained from a person aged 18-65 years who received the Ad26.COV2.S COVID-19 vaccine or a placebo.

This chain links TRBV6-2 or TRBV6-3 with TRBJ2-7; D possibly corresponds to TRBD2 (5 bases). Germline values: CDR1 MNHEY, CDR2 SVGEGT. V was trimmed by 2 bases and J by 5 bases, leaving 13 bases between them. The CDR3 extends over 14 amino acids. The CDR3 DNA reads TGTGCCAGCAGTTACAGGCTAGCAGGCGACGAGCAGTACTTC. Translation: CASSYRLAGDEQYF.

V gene TRBV7-3 combines with J gene TRBJ2-7, with 8 positions matching TRBD1. CDR1 is SGHTA and CDR2 is FQGTGA in the germline V gene. This CDR3 contains 13 residues. Trimming took 5 bases from V and 2 from J; bases not matched to a gene: 2. CDR3 coding DNA: TGTGCCAGCAGCCCGACAGGGGCCTACGAGCAGTACTTC. This codes for CASSPTGAYEQYF.

V gene TRBV9 combines with J gene TRBJ2-3; 10 nucleotides line up with TRBD2. Germline CDR1 and CDR2: SGDLS and YYNGEE. Trimming removed 0 bases from V and 2 bases from J; junction bases left unmatched: 3. This CDR3 contains 16 residues. The CDR3 sequence: CASSVELAGLTDTQYF. The CDR3 DNA reads TGTGCCAGCAGCGTAGAACTAGCGGGACTCACAGATACGCAGTATTTT. The complete variable domain, with remaining parts taken from reference TRBV9 and TRBJ2-3, reads DSGVTQTPKHLITATGQRVTLRCSPRSGDLSVYWYQQSLDQGLQFLIQYYNGEERAKGNILERFSAQQFPDLHSELNLSSLELGDSALYFCASSVELAGLTDTQYFGPGTRLTVL.

The rearrangement uses TRBV18 and TRBJ1-1; D gene ambiguous. There are 15 residues in the CDR3. The V and J ends lost 1 base and 1 base respectively, with 10 bases between them. Germline V lookup: CDR1 KGHSH, CDR2 LQKENI. The CDR3 DNA reads as TGTGCCAGCTCACCACATGCGGAGGGGAACACTGAAGCTTTCTTT. This codes for CASSPHAEGNTEAFF.

Comment on this clone: Other DNA sequences within the sample encode an identical CDR3. The J gene is TRBJ2-5, the V gene TRBV11-2; no reliable D call. The ends were cut back, 5 bases at V and 5 bases at J, with 6 bases in the middle. The germline gives CDR1 SGHAT, CDR2 FQNNGV. CDR3 size: 11 residues. The CDR3 loop is CASSPAETQYF. CDR3 sequence (DNA): TGTGCCAGCAGCCCGGCCGAGACCCAGTACTTC.

The gene calls are TRBV29-1 and TRBJ2-7, with 13 bases lining up with TRBD2. Trimming removed 7 bases from V and 0 bases from J; junction bases left unmatched: 9. Germline V gives CDR1 SQVTM, CDR2 ANQGSEA. The CDR3 is 16 amino acids. CDR3 region: CSAQGRTSGSSYEQYF. The CDR3 DNA follows: TGCAGCGCCCAAGGTCGGACTAGCGGGAGCTCCTACGAGCAGTACTTC.

The count of this clone is one. The rearrangement links TRBV5-1 to TRBJ2-7; the D gene could be TRBD1 or TRBD2 (5 bases each). Germline V gives CDR1 SGHRS, CDR2 YFSETQ. This CDR3 is built from 15 residues. V lost 0 bases and J 3 bases, leaving 13 bases between the germline ends. DNA of the CDR3: TGCGCCAGCAGCTTGGGACTGGGGGTTATCTACGAGCAGTACTTC. Translating it yields CASSLGLGVIYEQYF.

The chain combines TRBV5-8 with TRBJ2-7; D is uncertain. Germline-derived CDR1 and CDR2 are SGHTS and YDEGEE. Trimming pared 2 bases from V and 4 bases from J, leaving 13 bases between. This CDR3 region has 14 residues. This CDR3 reads CASSFWVIDYEQYF. The CDR3, as DNA: TGTGCCAGCAGCTTTTGGGTCATCGATTACGAGCAGTACTTC.

This clone was seen once. This chain connects TRBV7-2 to TRBJ2-2; D gene uncertain. Trimming pared 2 bases from V and 1 base from J, leaving 8 bases between. The V gene's germline CDR1 is SGHTA and CDR2 FQGNSA. There are 15 residues in the CDR3. This chain's CDR3 is CASSLSGGNTGELFF. The CDR3 nucleotides read TGTGCCAGCAGCTTATCCGGTGGGAACACCGGGGAGCTGTTTTTT.

The CDR3 bases are TGTGCCAGCAGCCAAGTGCCCCCGACAGGCTCTGGTCCTGGCTACACCTTC. Its translation: CASSQVPPTGSGPGYTF. J is TRBJ1-2 and V is TRBV14; a possible D gene is TRBD1 (6 bases). Germline V gene lookup returns CDR1 SGHDN and CDR2 FVKESK. The length of the CDR3 is 17 residues. V was clipped by 1 base and J by 7 bases, with 22 bases between them.

The chain links TRBV7-9 to TRBJ1-2, with D unresolved. The V and J ends lost 2 bases and 8 bases respectively, with 18 bases between them. There are 15 residues in the CDR3. CDR1 is SEHNR, CDR2 FQNEAQ, per germline (reference sequence). This CDR3 reads CASSLSSAGSGGYTF. Here the CDR3 DNA reads TGTGCCAGCAGCTTAAGTTCGGCAGGCTCGGGGGGCTACACCTTC.

This clone has just one count. The J gene is TRBJ2-1, the V gene TRBV28; D may match TRBD1 or TRBD2 (5 bases each). V dropped 8 bases and J dropped 7 bases, with 15 bases sitting between them. This CDR3 contains 13 residues. Germline assignment: CDR1 MDHEN and CDR2 SYDVKM. CDR3 amino acids: CASAGANLNEQFF. CDR3 DNA sequence: TGTGCCAGCGCCGGGGCTAACCTAAATGAGCAGTTCTTC.

V usage is TRBV12-3 or TRBV12-4 and J usage is TRBJ2-2, with D hard to call. With 7 bases removed from V and 5 bases from J, the gap between germline ends came to 8 bases. This CDR3 is 12 amino acids long. The CDR3 here is CASIELTGELFF. CDR3 nucleotide sequence: TGTGCCAGCATTGAGTTGACCGGGGAGCTGTTTTTT.

The rearrangement joins TRBV7-2 to TRBJ1-1; D gene uncertain. Germline CDR1 is SGHTA and CDR2 is FQGNSA. The CDR3 covers 17 residues. The ends were cut back, 5 bases at V and 0 bases at J, with 19 bases in the middle. In DNA form, the CDR3 reads TGTGCCAGCAGCCTTCGGACGGCGGGTGTTATGAACACTGAAGCTTTCTTT. Its translation: CASSLRTAGVMNTEAFF. The full variable domain, completed using reference TRBV7-2 and TRBJ1-1, is GAGVSQSPSNKVTEKGKDVELRCDPISGHTALYWYRQSLGQGLEFLIYFQGNSAPDKSGLPSDRFSAERTGGSVSTLTIQRTQQEDSAVYLCASSLRTAGVMNTEAFFGQGTRLTVV.

On this clone: Other nucleotide sequences from this sample produce the same CDR3. The chain joins TRBV18 to TRBJ1-1; possibly TRBD1 for D (6 bases). Trimming shortened V by 3 bases and J by 1 base, and 6 bases separated the two germline ends. CDR1 is KGHSH, CDR2 LQKENI, per germline. The CDR3 totals 13 residues. CDR3 DNA sequence: TGTGCCAGCTCACCGACAGGGAACACTGAAGCTTTCTTT. It yields the protein CASSPTGNTEAFF.

J is TRBJ1-2 and V is TRBV5-1; D gene uncertain. Germline loops: CDR1 SGHRS, CDR2 YFSETQ. This CDR3 has 12 amino acids. The V end lost 4 bases, the J end lost 5 bases, and 9 bases lay between the germline ends. The CDR3: CASSPAGYGYTF. Written as DNA, the CDR3 is TGCGCCAGCAGCCCCGCGGGGTATGGCTACACCTTC. The full variable domain, rest sourced from reference TRBV5-1 and TRBJ1-2, is KAGVTQTPRYLIKTRGQQVTLSCSPISGHRSVSWYQQTPGQGLQFLFEYFSETQRNKGNFPGRFSGRQFSNSRSEMNVSTLELGDSALYLCASSPAGYGYTFGSGTRLTVV.

This clone has only a few counts. V is TRBV7-9 and J is TRBJ2-6, with D maybe TRBD1 (5 bases). Germline CDR1 is SEHNR and CDR2 is FQNEAQ (reference sequence). The CDR3 has 15 residues. Trimming left V 5 bases short and J 1 base short, with 9 bases between. CDR3 nucleotide sequence: TGTGCCAGCAGCCCAAGGGGTTCTGGGGCCAACGTCCTGACTTTC. Translating it yields CASSPRGSGANVLTF. Looking up the rest from reference TRBV7-9 and TRBJ2-6 gives the full variable domain: DTGVSQNPRHKITKRGQNVTFRCDPISEHNRLYWYRQTLGQGPEFLTYFQNEAQLEKSRLLSDRFSAERPKGSFSTLEIQRTEQGDSAMYLCASSPRGSGANVLTFGAGSRLTVL.

V usage is TRBV29-1 and J usage is TRBJ1-2; 9 nucleotides match TRBD1. V was pared by 6 bases and J by 3 bases, with 23 bases of the junction left unmatched. Per germline, CDR1 SQVTM and CDR2 ANQGSEA. This CDR3 is 19 amino acids long. The CDR3 DNA follows: TGCAGCGTGGCCCCAGCCCCCCTCCTTGACAGGGGGGGTCACTATGGCTACACCTTC. Protein sequence: CSVAPAPLLDRGGHYGYTF.

DNA for the CDR3: TGTGCCACCAGCAGATCCCCCGGGGATACGCAGTATTTT. Translation: CATSRSPGDTQYF. The rearrangement links TRBV15 to TRBJ2-3; D ambiguous. The CDR3 covers 13 residues. The V and J ends lost 2 bases and 6 bases respectively, with 9 bases between them. The germline V gene encodes CDR1 LNHNV and CDR2 YYDKDF (reference sequence).

V is TRBV28 and J is TRBJ1-1, with D tentatively TRBD1 (5 bases). The germline V gene encodes CDR1 MDHEN and CDR2 SYDVKM. The CDR3 extends over 14 amino acids. Trimming pared 6 bases from V and 1 base from J, leaving 12 bases between. Here the CDR3 reads CASRVETANTEAFF. CDR3 bases: TGTGCCAGCAGGGTTGAGACAGCGAACACTGAAGCTTTCTTT. The full variable domain, with the rest looked up from reference TRBV28 and TRBJ1-1, is DVKVTQSSRYLVKRTGEKVFLECVQDMDHENMFWYRQDPGLGLRLIYFSYDVKMKEKGDIPEGYSVSREKKERFSLILESASTNQTSMYLCASRVETANTEAFFGQGTRLTVV.

The V and J genes are TRBV6-5 and TRBJ2-7, with a tentative D call TRBD1 (6 bases). V lost 8 bases and J lost 0, with 14 bases in between. The CDR3 totals 14 residues. Looked up from germline, CDR1 is MNHEY and CDR2 is SVGAGI. This chain's CDR3 is CASRPLDSSYEQYF. The CDR3 bases are TGTGCCAGCCGCCCATTGGACAGCTCCTACGAGCAGTACTTC.

This chain connects TRBV19 to TRBJ1-1; D is unclear. V was trimmed by 5 bases and J by 1 base, leaving 8 bases between them. CDR3 length: 13 amino acids. Per germline, CDR1 LNHDA and CDR2 SQIVND (reference sequence). CDR3: CASSLLANTEAFF. CDR3 sequence (DNA): TGTGCCAGTAGTCTCCTCGCGAACACTGAAGCTTTCTTT.

The chain uses TRBV7-2 and TRBJ1-2, with D uncertain. Germline-derived CDR1 and CDR2 are SGHTA and FQGNSA. CDR3 length: 14 residues. Trimming pared 4 bases from V and 4 bases from J, leaving 13 bases between. For the CDR3, the DNA is TGTGCCAGCAGCTACGGGAGTACTACCTATGGCTACACCTTC. Its protein product is CASSYGSTTYGYTF.

The chain links TRBV11-2 to TRBJ1-1; possible D gene TRBD1, 6 bases. This CDR3 is 15 amino acids long. V dropped 5 bases and J dropped 1 base, with 14 bases sitting between them. CDR1 and CDR2 from the germline V gene are SGHAT and FQNNGV. CDR3 protein: CASSPRGLTNTEAFF. The CDR3 region has the DNA TGTGCCAGCAGCCCTCGGGGGCTTACGAACACTGAAGCTTTCTTT. Based on the CDR3 plus reference TRBV11-2 and TRBJ1-1, the full variable domain is EAGVAQSPRYKIIEKRQSVAFWCNPISGHATLYWYQQILGQGPKLLIQFQNNGVVDDSQLPKDRFSAERLKGVDSTLKIQPAKLEDSAVYLCASSPRGLTNTEAFFGQGTRLTVV.

This chain links TRBV6-5 with TRBJ1-3, with D unresolved. The CDR3 totals 13 residues. V was shortened by 10 bases and J by 2 bases, with 12 bases between the two germline ends. The germline gives CDR1 MNHEY, CDR2 SVGAGI. As DNA, the CDR3 is TGTGCCACCCGCACGGTGGCTGGAAACACCATATATTTT. Translating it yields CATRTVAGNTIYF.

The chain uses TRBV11-3 and TRBJ2-2; TRBD1 matches at 8 bases. The length of the CDR3 is 14 residues. CDR1 is SGHNT, CDR2 YENEEA, per germline. V was clipped by 4 bases and J by 5 bases; unmatched bases: 3. The CDR3 protein is CASSSGGWTGELFF. CDR3 nucleotides: TGTGCCAGCAGCTCAGGGGGCTGGACCGGGGAGCTGTTTTTT.

This chain uses TRBV3-1 (or the pseudogene TRBV3-2) with TRBJ2-7; 13 nucleotides line up with TRBD2. CDR1 is LGHDT, CDR2 YNNKEL, per germline (reference sequence). The CDR3 is 15 amino acids. The junction had 4 bases not matched to a gene; V was cut back by 4 bases and J by 4 bases. CDR3 residues: CASSRTSGGMYEQYF. CDR3 DNA: TGTGCCAGCAGCCGGACTAGCGGGGGAATGTACGAGCAGTACTTC.

This sequence joins TRBV7-2 and TRBJ2-5; D is undetermined. Germline values: CDR1 SGHTA, CDR2 FQGNSA. The CDR3 contains 13 residues. V was trimmed by 5 bases and J by 1 base, leaving 8 bases between them. The CDR3 protein is CASSPSTQETQYF. The CDR3 DNA reads TGTGCCAGCAGCCCCTCAACCCAAGAGACCCAGTACTTC.